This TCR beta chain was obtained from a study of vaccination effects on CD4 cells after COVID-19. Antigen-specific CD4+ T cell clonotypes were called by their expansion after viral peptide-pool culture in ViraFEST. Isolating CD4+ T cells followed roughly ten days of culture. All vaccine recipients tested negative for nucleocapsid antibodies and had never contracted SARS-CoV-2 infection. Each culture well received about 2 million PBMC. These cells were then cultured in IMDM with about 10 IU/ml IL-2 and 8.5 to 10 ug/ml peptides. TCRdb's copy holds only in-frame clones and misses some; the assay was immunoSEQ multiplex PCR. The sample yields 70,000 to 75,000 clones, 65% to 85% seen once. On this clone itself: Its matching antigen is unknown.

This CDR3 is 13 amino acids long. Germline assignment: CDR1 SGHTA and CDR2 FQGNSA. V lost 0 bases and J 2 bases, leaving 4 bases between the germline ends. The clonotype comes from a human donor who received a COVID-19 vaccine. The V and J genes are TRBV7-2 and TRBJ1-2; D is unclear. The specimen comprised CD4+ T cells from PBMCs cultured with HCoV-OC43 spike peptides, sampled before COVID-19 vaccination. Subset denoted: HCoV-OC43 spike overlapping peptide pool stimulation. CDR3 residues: CASSLAVNYGYTF. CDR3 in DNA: TGTGCCAGCAGCTTAGCCGTAAACTATGGCTACACCTTC. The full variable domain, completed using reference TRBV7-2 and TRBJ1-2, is GAGVSQSPSNKVTEKGKDVELRCDPISGHTALYWYRQSLGQGLEFLIYFQGNSAPDKSGLPSDRFSAERTGGSVSTLTIQRTQQEDSAVYLCASSLAVNYGYTFGSGTRLTVV.